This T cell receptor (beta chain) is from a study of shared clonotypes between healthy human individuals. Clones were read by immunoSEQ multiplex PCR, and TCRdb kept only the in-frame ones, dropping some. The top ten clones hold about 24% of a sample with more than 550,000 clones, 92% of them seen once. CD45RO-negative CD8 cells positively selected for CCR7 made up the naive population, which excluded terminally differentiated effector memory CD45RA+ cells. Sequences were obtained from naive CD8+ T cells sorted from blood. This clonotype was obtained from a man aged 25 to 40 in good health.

CDR3 DNA: TGCGCCAGCAGCCATGGTCCTTTGGCGTCCAAAAACATTCAGTACTTC. Translation gives CASSHGPLASKNIQYF. This chain joins TRBV4-1 and TRBJ2-4; D uncertain. The CDR3 runs 16 residues. CDR1 is MGHRA, CDR2 YSYEKL, per germline. Trimming removed 3 bases from V and 2 bases from J, with 14 bases in between.